This TCR beta chain is drawn from a study of PD-L1 blockade in urothelial cancer. Study-level information: At 6 weeks and at 3 weeks (second dose) after treatment start, blood was analyzed. Each blood sample yielded a median of about 130,000 T cells.

Germline assignment: CDR1 SNHLY and CDR2 FYNNEI. This CDR3 comprises 14 residues. The V and J ends lost 0 bases and 5 bases respectively, with 10 bases between them. Assay used: immunoSEQ multiplex PCR; TCRdb lists only in-frame clones, some missing. Seen here are tens of thousands of clones, 79% observed once, and the top ten hold around 9.3%. Time point of the sample: pretreatment peripheral blood. Remarks on this clone: Its specificity is unknown.

Study-wide points: By 3 weeks, tumor-associated blood clones had expanded more in durable-benefit patients.

This sequence joins TRBV2 and TRBJ2-5, with D unresolved. Sequences were derived from PBMCs, sampled around atezolizumab (anti-PD-L1) treatment. The sequence was collected from a man in his 70s with urothelial cancer. DNA of the CDR3: TGTGCCAGCAGTGAAGCCGGGTCCGGGGAGACCCAGTACTTC. Its translation is CASSEAGSGETQYF.